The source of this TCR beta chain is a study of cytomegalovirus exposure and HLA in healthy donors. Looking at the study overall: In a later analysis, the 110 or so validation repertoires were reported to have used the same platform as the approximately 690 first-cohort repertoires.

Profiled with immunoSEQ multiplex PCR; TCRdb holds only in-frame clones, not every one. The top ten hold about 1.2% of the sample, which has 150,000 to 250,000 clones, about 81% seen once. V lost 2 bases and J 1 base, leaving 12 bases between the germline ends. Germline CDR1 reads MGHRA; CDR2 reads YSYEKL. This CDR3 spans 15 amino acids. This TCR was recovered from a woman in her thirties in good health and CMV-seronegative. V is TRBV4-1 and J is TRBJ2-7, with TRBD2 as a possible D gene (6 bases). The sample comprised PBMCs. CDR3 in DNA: TGCGCCAGCAGCCAACCGACTAGTGGGTCCTACGAGCAGTACTTC. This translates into CASSQPTSGSYEQYF.